Listed here are 29 T cell receptor beta chains from one sample, sequenced in a study of a mutant IDH1 vaccine in newly diagnosed glioma. Time point specified: week 47, end of study. Every vaccination contained 300 ug of the mutant IDH1 20-mer peptide and was paired with topical imiquimod. Here immunoSEQ multiplex PCR was the method, and the copy in TCRdb shows in-frame clones only, minus some. There are about 46,000 clones in the sample; approximately 84% occur only once, and 4.3% lies in the top ten. These TCRs' antigens remain unknown. This specimen consisted of PBMCs, obtained from a glioma patient whose treatment included an IDH1 peptide vaccine. The receptors shown here come from a woman in her 30s with glioma. Some clones in this sample may be carry-over from other donors' samples.

The chain carries TRBV7-9 and TRBJ1-2; D gene unclear. Trimming shortened V by 6 bases and J by 6 bases, and 14 bases separated the two germline ends. The length of the CDR3 is 13 residues. Germline CDR1 reads SEHNR; CDR2 reads FQNEAQ (reference sequence). Here the CDR3 DNA reads TGTGCCAGCAGTTACAATATACGGGATGGCTACACCTTC. The encoded protein is CASSYNIRDGYTF.

The chain recombines TRBV9 with TRBJ2-3; TRBD2 agrees at 11 bases. The CDR3 contains 16 residues. Looked up from germline, CDR1 is SGDLS and CDR2 is YYNGEE. With V trimmed by 5 bases and J by 3 bases, 8 bases remained unmatched. The CDR3 DNA follows: TGTGCCAGCAGTGATTTGACTAGCGGGACTACAGATACGCAGTATTTT. Its protein product is CASSDLTSGTTDTQYF. Supplemented by reference TRBV9 and TRBJ2-3, the full variable domain reads DSGVTQTPKHLITATGQRVTLRCSPRSGDLSVYWYQQSLDQGLQFLIQYYNGEERAKGNILERFSAQQFPDLHSELNLSSLELGDSALYFCASSDLTSGTTDTQYFGPGTRLTVL.

The chain joins TRBV21-1 to TRBJ2-5; the DNA was not used to check the table's D call, TRBD2. TRBV21-1 is a known pseudogene. The CDR3 extends over 18 amino acids. CDR3 amino acids: CASSGAGLAGGYQETQYF. The CDR3 DNA sequence: TGTGCCAGCAGCGGGGCGGGACTAGCGGGAGGGTACCAAGAGACCCAGTACTTC.

The V gene is TRBV7-2, the J gene TRBJ2-1, with unresolved D. The germline V gene has CDR1 SGHTA and CDR2 FQGNSA. V dropped 3 bases and J dropped 7 bases, with 10 bases sitting between them. This CDR3 is built from 13 residues. CDR3 region: CASSFSGPNEQFF. The CDR3 DNA sequence: TGTGCCAGCAGCTTCTCCGGACCTAATGAGCAGTTCTTC. The full variable domain, in which reference TRBV7-2 and TRBJ2-1 provide the parts outside the CDR3, is GAGVSQSPSNKVTEKGKDVELRCDPISGHTALYWYRQSLGQGLEFLIYFQGNSAPDKSGLPSDRFSAERTGGSVSTLTIQRTQQEDSAVYLCASSFSGPNEQFFGPGTRLTVL.

This clone appeared a single time. V is TRBV7-2 and J is TRBJ2-7, with D perhaps matching TRBD2 (5 bases). The CDR3 is made up of 14 amino acids. V was pared by 6 bases and J by 3 bases, with 15 bases between. CDR1 is SGHTA and CDR2 is FQGNSA in the germline V gene. CDR3 sequence: CASSSGGNFYEQYF. CDR3 nucleotides: TGTGCCAGCAGTTCAGGAGGTAACTTCTACGAGCAGTACTTC.

This chain connects TRBV28 to TRBJ1-2, with no clear D. The length of the CDR3 is 15 residues. Deletions cut 1 base from V and 5 bases from J, with 14 bases between. Germline-derived CDR1 and CDR2 are MDHEN and SYDVKM. The CDR3 nucleotides are TGTGCCAGCAGTTTATTAATCGGGAGTCGGTATGGCTACACCTTC. Translating it yields CASSLLIGSRYGYTF.

The genes are TRBV4-1 and TRBJ2-3, with no clear D. Trimming cost V 0 bases and J 0 bases, with 10 bases left between them. CDR1 is MGHRA, CDR2 YSYEKL, per germline. This CDR3 has 16 amino acids. As DNA, the CDR3 is TGCGCCAGCAGCCAAGAGAGCCGTCTTAGCACAGATACGCAGTATTTT. Its translation is CASSQESRLSTDTQYF.

V gene TRBV5-6 combines with J gene TRBJ2-6, with TRBD1 matching 12 bases. CDR3 length equals 19 residues. The germline gives CDR1 SGHDT, CDR2 YYEEEE. V lost 3 bases and J lost 3; bases outside the gene matches: 10. CDR3 DNA: TGTGCCAGCAGCTCTGAGTGGGGACAGGGGGCGGTTGGGGCCAACGTCCTGACTTTC. Its protein is CASSSEWGQGAVGANVLTF.

This chain joins TRBV5-8 and TRBJ2-7; no definite D call. Per germline, CDR1 SGHTS and CDR2 YDEGEE. Trimming removed 0 bases from V and 5 bases from J, with 15 bases in between. The CDR3 totals 15 residues. The CDR3 region is CASSLGEARSDEQYF. The DNA for the CDR3 is TGTGCCAGCAGCTTGGGGGAAGCTCGATCCGACGAGCAGTACTTC.

The genes are TRBV9 and TRBJ1-1; D is possibly TRBD1 (6 bases). Germline loops: CDR1 SGDLS, CDR2 YYNGEE. Trimming pared 3 bases from V and 0 bases from J, leaving 9 bases between. The CDR3 extends over 14 amino acids. CDR3 DNA: TGTGCCAGCAGCGCTGGACAGTTGAACACTGAAGCTTTCTTT. It codes for CASSAGQLNTEAFF.

The V gene is TRBV6-6, the J gene TRBJ2-7; D possibly corresponds to TRBD2 (5 bases). CDR1 is MNHNY and CDR2 is SVGAGI in the germline V gene (reference sequence). This CDR3 is 14 amino acids long. Trimming left V 2 bases short and J 7 bases short, with 15 bases between. The CDR3 is CASSYVSSSREQYF. CDR3 nucleotide sequence: TGTGCCAGCAGTTACGTCTCCTCTAGCCGGGAGCAGTACTTC.

This clone appeared once. The chain combines TRBV13 with TRBJ2-7; D is perhaps TRBD1 or TRBD2 (5 bases each). V lost 3 bases to trimming and J lost 7 bases, with 22 bases between them. In germline, CDR1 is PRHDT, CDR2 FYEKMQ (reference sequence). There are 16 residues in the CDR3. Here the CDR3 reads CASSFPSRDPSREQYF. CDR3 in DNA: TGTGCCAGCAGCTTCCCATCCCGGGACCCCTCTCGGGAGCAGTACTTC.

The table lists this clone with a count of one. V usage is TRBV2 and J usage is TRBJ1-5, with 7 bases matching TRBD1. CDR1 SNHLY and CDR2 FYNNEI come from the germline V gene. The CDR3 totals 14 residues. V gave up 6 bases and J gave up 0 bases; unmatched junction bases: 2. The CDR3 DNA reads TGTGCCAGCAGGGCAGGGGGTAGCAATCAGCCCCAGCATTTT. Its translation: CASRAGGSNQPQHF.

This chain joins TRBV27 and TRBJ1-5, with D uncertain. The CDR3 sequence is 16 residues long. CDR1 and CDR2 from the germline V gene are MNHEY and SMNVEV (reference sequence). V gave up 4 bases and J gave up 0 bases, with 13 bases separating them. The CDR3 DNA sequence: TGTGCCAGCAGTTCCCAGGTCGGGTATAGCAATCAGCCCCAGCATTTT. Amino acids: CASSSQVGYSNQPQHF.

This chain joins TRBV2 and TRBJ2-3; TRBD1 aligns across 8 bases. Germline trimming cut 10 bases from V and 6 bases from J; bases unmatched to any gene: 9. The CDR3 sequence is 13 residues long. Germline assignment: CDR1 SNHLY and CDR2 FYNNEI. CDR3 residues: CATPDRATDTQYF. The CDR3 region has the DNA TGTGCCACCCCGGACAGGGCAACTGATACGCAGTATTTT. Drawing the rest from reference TRBV2 and TRBJ2-3, the complete variable domain is EPEVTQTPSHQVTQMGQEVILRCVPISNHLYFYWYRQILGQKVEFLVSFYNNEISEKSEIFDDQFSVERPDGSNFTLKIRSTKLEDSAMYFCATPDRATDTQYFGPGTRLTVL.

The V gene is TRBV4-2, the J gene TRBJ2-7; TRBD2 aligns across 11 bases. CDR3 size: 16 residues. The V and J ends lost 3 bases and 3 bases, in that order; junction bases with no gene match: 7. CDR1 is LGHNA, CDR2 YNFKEQ, per germline. Written as DNA, the CDR3 is TGTGCCAGCAGCCATTTATCCGGGACTAGCGGCTACGAGCAGTACTTC. Translated: CASSHLSGTSGYEQYF.

This chain uses TRBV5-6 with TRBJ1-2; D may be TRBD1 (6 bases). The V end was cut by 3 bases, the J end by 4 bases, with 16 bases between. Germline lookup yields CDR1 SGHDT and CDR2 YYEEEE. The CDR3 length is 15 residues. This CDR3 reads CASSYARQASYGYTF. DNA for the CDR3: TGTGCCAGCAGCTATGCGAGACAGGCGAGCTATGGCTACACCTTC.

V gene TRBV10-3 combines with J gene TRBJ2-3; 12 bases are shared with TRBD2. The CDR3 sequence is 16 residues long. The J segment lost 4 bases and the V segment lost 3 bases, leaving 5 bases of the junction unmatched. Germline CDR1 and CDR2: ENHRY and SYGVKD. The CDR3 DNA is TGTGCCATCAGTGACCGGACTAGCGGGGATCCAGATACGCAGTATTTT. Translating it yields CAISDRTSGDPDTQYF.

The chain couples TRBV19 to TRBJ1-3, with 7 bases that match TRBD1. CDR1 and CDR2 from the germline V gene are LNHDA and SQIVND (reference sequence). This CDR3 is 15 amino acids long. The junction had 6 bases not matched to a gene; V was cut back by 3 bases and J by 4 bases. The CDR3 region has the DNA TGTGCCAGTAGTATGGGGACAGAAGGAGGAAACACCATATATTTT. Its protein product is CASSMGTEGGNTIYF.

The chain links TRBV12-5 to TRBJ2-5; no clear D gene. The V gene's germline CDR1 is LGHNT and CDR2 FRNRAP. The V gene lost 6 bases and the J gene lost 3 bases, with 5 bases spanning the gap. The CDR3 contains 11 residues. The CDR3 sequence is CASGVKETQYF. Written as DNA, the CDR3 is TGTGCTAGTGGCGTGAAAGAGACCCAGTACTTC.

The chain is built from TRBV4-2 and TRBJ1-4; tentative D call: TRBD1 (5 bases). Trimming removed 2 bases from V and 3 bases from J, with 7 bases in between. Germline V gene lookup returns CDR1 LGHNA and CDR2 YNFKEQ. The CDR3 covers 14 residues. The CDR3 region is CASSQRQPNEKLFF. CDR3 sequence (DNA): TGTGCCAGCAGCCAACGACAGCCTAATGAAAAACTGTTTTTT.

This clone was counted only a few times. V usage is TRBV6-6 and J usage is TRBJ2-3, with D tentatively TRBD2 (6 bases). The ends were cut back, 0 bases at V and 4 bases at J, with 11 bases in the middle. The V gene's germline CDR1 is MNHNY and CDR2 SVGAGI (reference sequence). This CDR3 comprises 15 residues. The CDR3 bases are TGTGCCAGCAGTTACTCCGCGGGATTGGCAGATACGCAGTATTTT. The encoded protein is CASSYSAGLADTQYF.

CDR3 bases: TGTGCCAGTAGTTTTTGGGCGGGAGCTGAAGAGACCCAGTACTTC. This gives the protein CASSFWAGAEETQYF. The chain couples TRBV19 to TRBJ2-5; 7 bases are a match to TRBD2. Germline V CDR1 and CDR2: LNHDA, SQIVND (reference sequence). The CDR3 spans 15 residues. The junction had 9 bases not matched to a gene; V was cut back by 5 bases and J by 3 bases.

The rearrangement uses TRBV30 and TRBJ1-5, with D unresolved. Between the trimmed V and J ends, which lost 3 bases and 4 bases, there was a span of 13 bases. The length of the CDR3 is 14 residues. Germline CDR1 GTSNPN, CDR2 SVGIG (reference sequence). The CDR3, as DNA: TGTGCCTGGAGCGGACCCAATAGGAATCAGCCCCAGCATTTT. Translation gives CAWSGPNRNQPQHF.

In DNA, the CDR3 is TGCAGCGCACGCGGGGGGGCTAGAGAGACCCAGTACTTC. Translated, it gives CSARGGARETQYF. The chain combines TRBV29-1 with TRBJ2-5; TRBD2 matches 9 bases. The V gene's germline CDR1 is SQVTM and CDR2 ANQGSEA. V lost 7 bases and J lost 4; bases outside the gene matches: 7. The length of the CDR3 is 13 residues.

The chain carries TRBV30 and TRBJ1-5; the match to TRBD1 covers 9 bases. This CDR3 region has 14 residues. Germline trimming cut 2 bases from V and 7 bases from J; bases unmatched to any gene: 6. In germline, CDR1 is GTSNPN, CDR2 SVGIG (reference sequence). The CDR3 loop reads CAWSTGGAGQPQHF. CDR3 bases: TGTGCCTGGAGTACAGGGGGCGCGGGGCAGCCCCAGCATTTT.

The V and J genes are TRBV2 and TRBJ2-2, with D perhaps assigned TRBD1 or TRBD2 (5 bases each). The germline gives CDR1 SNHLY, CDR2 FYNNEI. This CDR3 has 15 amino acids. The V end was cut by 4 bases, the J end by 5 bases, with 14 bases between. CDR3 loop: CASSGGVAGTGELFF. DNA for the CDR3: TGTGCCAGCAGTGGGGGAGTAGCAGGGACCGGGGAGCTGTTTTTT.

The rearrangement joins TRBV19 to TRBJ2-1, with 7 nucleotides matching TRBD2. This CDR3 contains 17 residues. The V segment lost 4 bases and the J segment 6 bases; nucleotides outside the gene matches: 15. The germline V gene has CDR1 LNHDA and CDR2 SQIVND (reference sequence). CDR3 sequence: CASSSRERGGVRNEQFF. CDR3 DNA sequence: TGTGCCAGTAGTAGTCGGGAGCGCGGGGGAGTACGCAATGAGCAGTTCTTC.

V and J are TRBV2 and TRBJ2-3; tentative D call: TRBD1 (5 bases). Trimming removed 3 bases at V and 0 bases at J, with 13 bases between. This CDR3 is built from 16 residues. Germline lookup yields CDR1 SNHLY and CDR2 FYNNEI. CDR3 in amino acids: CASSESQGYSTDTQYF. CDR3 DNA: TGTGCCAGCAGTGAGAGTCAGGGCTATAGCACAGATACGCAGTATTTT.